This TCR beta chain was captured in a study of blood T cell repertoires in COVID-19. Across the study: Specimens from acute and convalescent COVID-19 originated in the United States, Italy and Spain. T cells, B-cell-depleted T cells, or PBMCs provided the cDNA or gDNA that served as material.

This clone showed up just once. Here immunoSEQ multiplex PCR was the method, and the copy in TCRdb shows in-frame clones only, minus some. The sample lists just under 150,000 clones, roughly nine tenths occurring once. The TCR sequence derives from a human donor in a cohort sampled during active COVID-19. The sequencing sample was made of peripheral blood.

CDR3 bases: TGTGCCAGCAGTGAAGCAATAACAGGGGGCACAGATACGCAGTATTTT. It yields the protein CASSEAITGGTDTQYF. The genes are TRBV6-1 and TRBJ2-3; 7 nucleotides match TRBD1. V shed 0 bases and J 1 base; nucleotides not matched to a gene: 4. The CDR3 loop spans 16 amino acids. Germline V lookup: CDR1 MNHNS, CDR2 SASEGT.